The T cell receptor beta chain described here comes from a study of T cell changes during pregnancy in multiple sclerosis. J lost 3 bases, V lost 4 bases, and 9 bases had no gene match. CDR1 and CDR2 from the germline V gene are MNHEY and SVGAGI. This CDR3 comprises 15 residues. The assay was immunoSEQ multiplex PCR, and TCRdb's table has in-frame clones only and misses some. The table includes about 40,000 clones, roughly 88% detected once. V usage is TRBV6-5 and J usage is TRBJ2-7, with 7 bases matching TRBD2. This receptor was obtained from a female donor in good health, enrolled as a control in a pregnancy study. The sequenced sample was peripheral blood, obtained in the first trimester of pregnancy. The CDR3 region has the DNA TGTGCCAGCAGTTCCCAAAGCCGGGGGGTCTACGAGCAGTACTTC. This translates into CASSSQSRGVYEQYF.